Listed below are T cell receptor beta chains from one sample, sequenced in a study of patients and donors after allogeneic stem cell transplantation. TCRdb reprocessed the RT-PCR reads via MiXCR and lists one record per CDR3 protein. The repertoire has about 960,000 distinct CDR3 sequences, approximately 19% of them found once; the top ten carry 5.5% to 6.5%. The sequenced material came from blood, either unsorted or a sorted T cell fraction (not recorded which). These receptors all stem from a human donor who was either an allogeneic HSCT recipient or a stem cell or donor lymphocyte infusion donor (not recorded which). It is not recorded whose cells these are; they may come from a transplant donor. Both conserved end residues are part of each CDR3. D genes are given only for firm matches. Where a row states a size, it is once, few, many or the class of an expanded clone; other rows omit it.

J gene | D gene | clone size | V gene | CDR3 protein | CDR3 DNA
TRBJ1-6 | . | . | TRBV2 | CASSESVPNSPLHF | TGTGCCAGCAGTGAGAGTGTTCCTAATTCACCCCTCCACTTT
TRBJ1-1 | . | . | TRBV9 | CASSVGAALMNTEAFF | TGTGCCAGCAGCGTAGGGGCCGCTCTTATGAACACTGAAGCTTTCTTT
TRBJ2-7 | . | many | TRBV12-3/TRBV12-4 | CASSLGAEQYF | TGTGCCAGCAGTTTAGGGGCCGAGCAGTACTTC
TRBJ2-1 | TRBD2 | . | TRBV7-2 | CASSLLTSGEQFF | TGTGCCAGCAGCTTATTGACTAGCGGTGAGCAGTTCTTC
TRBJ1-5 | . | . | TRBV5-5 | CASTPTEYSNQPQHF | TGTGCCAGCACCCCGACCGAGTATAGCAATCAGCCCCAGCATTTT
TRBJ2-5 | . | few | TRBV6-2/TRBV6-3 | CASGTSETQYF | TGTGCCAGCGGGACATCGGAGACCCAGTACTTC
TRBJ2-5 | TRBD1 | many | TRBV7-2 | CASSLGQGWETQYF | TGTGCCAGCAGCCTGGGACAGGGGTGGGAGACCCAGTACTTC
TRBJ1-1 | . | few | TRBV20-1 | CSAQYGNTEAFF | TGCAGTGCCCAATACGGGAACACTGAAGCTTTCTTT
TRBJ1-1 | TRBD1 | few | TRBV25-1 | CASTRQGGNTEAFF | TGTGCCAGCACCCGACAGGGAGGGAACACTGAAGCTTTCTTT
TRBJ1-2 | . | few | TRBV20-1 | CSAPRSGGRGYTF | TGCAGTGCCCCTCGGTCGGGGGGCCGGGGCTACACCTTC
TRBJ2-3 | TRBD2 | few | TRBV7-2 | CASSFPSGGTDTQYF | TGTGCCAGCAGCTTTCCGAGCGGGGGCACAGATACGCAGTATTTT
TRBJ2-1 | TRBD2 | . | TRBV20-1 | CSAPTSGSTNEQFF | TGCAGTGCTCCTACTAGCGGGAGCACCAATGAGCAGTTCTTC
TRBJ2-1 | TRBD2 | few | TRBV4-2 | CASSQLTGTSGSGEQFF | TGTGCCAGCAGCCAACTCACCGGGACTAGCGGGAGTGGAGAGCAGTTCTTC